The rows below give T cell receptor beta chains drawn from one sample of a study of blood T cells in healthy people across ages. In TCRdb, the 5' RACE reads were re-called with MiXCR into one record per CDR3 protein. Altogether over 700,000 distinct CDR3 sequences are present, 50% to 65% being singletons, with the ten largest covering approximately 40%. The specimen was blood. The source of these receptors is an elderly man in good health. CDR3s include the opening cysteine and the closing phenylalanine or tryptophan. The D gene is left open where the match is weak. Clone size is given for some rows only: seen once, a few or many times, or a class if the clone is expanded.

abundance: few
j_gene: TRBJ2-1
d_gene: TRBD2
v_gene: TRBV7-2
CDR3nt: TGTGCCAGCAGCCGCGGACTAGCGGACAATGAGCAGTTCTTC
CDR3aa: CASSRGLADNEQFF

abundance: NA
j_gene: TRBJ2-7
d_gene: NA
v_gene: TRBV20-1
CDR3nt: TGCAGTGCTAGAGATTTTATGGGGGCCCCCCTCGAGCAGTACTTC
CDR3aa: CSARDFMGAPLEQYF

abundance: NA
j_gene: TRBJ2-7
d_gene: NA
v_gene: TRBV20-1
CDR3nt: TGCAGTGCCGCAAGACTACCGGACGCCGACGAGCAGTACTTC
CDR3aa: CSAARLPDADEQYF

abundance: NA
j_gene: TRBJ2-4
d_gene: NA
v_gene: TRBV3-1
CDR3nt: TGTGCCAGCAGCCAGTTGCCGTCTAACATTCAGTACTTC
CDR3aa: CASSQLPSNIQYF

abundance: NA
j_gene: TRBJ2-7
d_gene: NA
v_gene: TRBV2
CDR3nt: TGTGCCAGCAGTGCCGACGGTTACCGGCAGTACTTC
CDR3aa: CASSADGYRQYF

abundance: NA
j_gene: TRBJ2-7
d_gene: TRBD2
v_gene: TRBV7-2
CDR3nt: TGTGCCAGCAGCTTAGGAGGGACTAAAGCCTACGAGCAGTACTTC
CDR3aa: CASSLGGTKAYEQYF

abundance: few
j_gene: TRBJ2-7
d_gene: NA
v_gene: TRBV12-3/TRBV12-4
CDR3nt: TGTGCCAGCAGTCCCCCCCACGGCGGGATCTACGAGCAGTACTTC
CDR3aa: CASSPPHGGIYEQYF

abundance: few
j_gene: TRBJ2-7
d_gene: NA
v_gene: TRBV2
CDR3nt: TGTGCCAGCAGTGGAGACTTGTTCTCCTACGAGCAGTACTTC
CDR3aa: CASSGDLFSYEQYF

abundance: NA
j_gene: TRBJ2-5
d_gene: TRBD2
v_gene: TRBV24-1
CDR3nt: TGTGCCACCAGTGACCGACTAGCGGGGATCCAAGAGACCCAGTACTTC
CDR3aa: CATSDRLAGIQETQYF

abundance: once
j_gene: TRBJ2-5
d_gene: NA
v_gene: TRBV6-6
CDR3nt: TGTGCCAGCAGTTACAGGACAGGCGGGGGTGAGCAGTACTTC
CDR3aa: CASSYRTGGGEQYF

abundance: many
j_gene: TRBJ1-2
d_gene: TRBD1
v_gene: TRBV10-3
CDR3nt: TGTGCCATCAATTCCCCGGGACAGGGGTATGGCTACACCTTC
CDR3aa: CAINSPGQGYGYTF

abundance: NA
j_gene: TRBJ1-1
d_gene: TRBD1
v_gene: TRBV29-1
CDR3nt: TGCAGCGTTTTGACAGGGGGCGGCACTGAAGCTTTCTTT
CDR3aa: CSVLTGGGTEAFF

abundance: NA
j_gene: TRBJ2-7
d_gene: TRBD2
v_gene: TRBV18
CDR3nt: TGTGCCAGCTCACCACTAGCGGGAGGACCGAGCTCCTACGAGCAGTACTTC
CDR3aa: CASSPLAGGPSSYEQYF

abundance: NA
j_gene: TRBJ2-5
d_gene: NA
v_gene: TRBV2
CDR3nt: TGTGCCAGCAGTGAACGACTCGAAGGGACCCAGTACTTC
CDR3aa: CASSERLEGTQYF

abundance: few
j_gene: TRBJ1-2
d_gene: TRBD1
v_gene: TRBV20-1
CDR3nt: TGCAGTGCTACGCCGGGACAGACAGACTACACCTTC
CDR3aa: CSATPGQTDYTF

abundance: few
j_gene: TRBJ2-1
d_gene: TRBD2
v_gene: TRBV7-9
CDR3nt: TGTGCCAGCAGCCACCCCCTAGCGGTTTACAATGAGCAGTTCTTC
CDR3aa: CASSHPLAVYNEQFF

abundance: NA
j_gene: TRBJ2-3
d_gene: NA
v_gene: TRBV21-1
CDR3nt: TGTGCCAGCAGCAAAGATGACGAGCCTGGCCCCAGATACGCGTATTTT
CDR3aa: CASSKDDEPGPRYAYF

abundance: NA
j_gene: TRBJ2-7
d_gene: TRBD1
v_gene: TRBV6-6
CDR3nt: TGTGCCAGCAGGGGGGACAGCCGATCCTACGAGCAGTACTTC
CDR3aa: CASRGDSRSYEQYF

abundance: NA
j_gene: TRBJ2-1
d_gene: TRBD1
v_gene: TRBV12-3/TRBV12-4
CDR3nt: TGTGCCAGCAGTTGGGGGACAGGGGCCTACAATGAGCAGTTCTTC
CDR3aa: CASSWGTGAYNEQFF

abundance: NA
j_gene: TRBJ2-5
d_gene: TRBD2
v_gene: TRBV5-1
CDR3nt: TGCGCCAGCAGCCTCGGGACTAGTCGGGTGGAGACCCAGTACTTC
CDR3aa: CASSLGTSRVETQYF

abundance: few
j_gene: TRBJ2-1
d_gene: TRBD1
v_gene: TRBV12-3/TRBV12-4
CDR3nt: TGTGCCAGCAGTCCATTCCGGGACAGGGGCAATGAGCAGTTCTTC
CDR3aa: CASSPFRDRGNEQFF

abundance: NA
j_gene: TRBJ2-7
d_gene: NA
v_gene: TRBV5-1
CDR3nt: TGCGCCAGCAGCTTGGGGGGGATCGACGAGCAGTACTTC
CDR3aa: CASSLGGIDEQYF

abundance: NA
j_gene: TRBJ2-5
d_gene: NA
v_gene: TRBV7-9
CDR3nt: TGCCCCCAGCGGCAAGAGGCCCAGTACTTC
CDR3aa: CPQRQEAQYF

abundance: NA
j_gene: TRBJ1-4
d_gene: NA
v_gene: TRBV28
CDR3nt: TGTGCCAGCAGTCCCGGGACATTGGAAAAACTGTTTTTT
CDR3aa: CASSPGTLEKLFF

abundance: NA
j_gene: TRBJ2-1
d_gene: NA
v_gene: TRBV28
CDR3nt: TGTGCCAGCTACAAGCCCCTTGGTGAGCAGTTCTTC
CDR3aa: CASYKPLGEQFF

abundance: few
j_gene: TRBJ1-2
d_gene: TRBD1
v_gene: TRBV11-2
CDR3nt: TGTGCCAGCAGCTTATACGGCGCAGGGGGCGCGAGCTATGGCTACACCTTC
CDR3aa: CASSLYGAGGASYGYTF

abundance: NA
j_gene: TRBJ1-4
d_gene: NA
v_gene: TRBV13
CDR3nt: TGTGCCAGCAGCTTAGCCGAGGGAATCGCGGCTGAAAAACTGTTTTTT
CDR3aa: CASSLAEGIAAEKLFF